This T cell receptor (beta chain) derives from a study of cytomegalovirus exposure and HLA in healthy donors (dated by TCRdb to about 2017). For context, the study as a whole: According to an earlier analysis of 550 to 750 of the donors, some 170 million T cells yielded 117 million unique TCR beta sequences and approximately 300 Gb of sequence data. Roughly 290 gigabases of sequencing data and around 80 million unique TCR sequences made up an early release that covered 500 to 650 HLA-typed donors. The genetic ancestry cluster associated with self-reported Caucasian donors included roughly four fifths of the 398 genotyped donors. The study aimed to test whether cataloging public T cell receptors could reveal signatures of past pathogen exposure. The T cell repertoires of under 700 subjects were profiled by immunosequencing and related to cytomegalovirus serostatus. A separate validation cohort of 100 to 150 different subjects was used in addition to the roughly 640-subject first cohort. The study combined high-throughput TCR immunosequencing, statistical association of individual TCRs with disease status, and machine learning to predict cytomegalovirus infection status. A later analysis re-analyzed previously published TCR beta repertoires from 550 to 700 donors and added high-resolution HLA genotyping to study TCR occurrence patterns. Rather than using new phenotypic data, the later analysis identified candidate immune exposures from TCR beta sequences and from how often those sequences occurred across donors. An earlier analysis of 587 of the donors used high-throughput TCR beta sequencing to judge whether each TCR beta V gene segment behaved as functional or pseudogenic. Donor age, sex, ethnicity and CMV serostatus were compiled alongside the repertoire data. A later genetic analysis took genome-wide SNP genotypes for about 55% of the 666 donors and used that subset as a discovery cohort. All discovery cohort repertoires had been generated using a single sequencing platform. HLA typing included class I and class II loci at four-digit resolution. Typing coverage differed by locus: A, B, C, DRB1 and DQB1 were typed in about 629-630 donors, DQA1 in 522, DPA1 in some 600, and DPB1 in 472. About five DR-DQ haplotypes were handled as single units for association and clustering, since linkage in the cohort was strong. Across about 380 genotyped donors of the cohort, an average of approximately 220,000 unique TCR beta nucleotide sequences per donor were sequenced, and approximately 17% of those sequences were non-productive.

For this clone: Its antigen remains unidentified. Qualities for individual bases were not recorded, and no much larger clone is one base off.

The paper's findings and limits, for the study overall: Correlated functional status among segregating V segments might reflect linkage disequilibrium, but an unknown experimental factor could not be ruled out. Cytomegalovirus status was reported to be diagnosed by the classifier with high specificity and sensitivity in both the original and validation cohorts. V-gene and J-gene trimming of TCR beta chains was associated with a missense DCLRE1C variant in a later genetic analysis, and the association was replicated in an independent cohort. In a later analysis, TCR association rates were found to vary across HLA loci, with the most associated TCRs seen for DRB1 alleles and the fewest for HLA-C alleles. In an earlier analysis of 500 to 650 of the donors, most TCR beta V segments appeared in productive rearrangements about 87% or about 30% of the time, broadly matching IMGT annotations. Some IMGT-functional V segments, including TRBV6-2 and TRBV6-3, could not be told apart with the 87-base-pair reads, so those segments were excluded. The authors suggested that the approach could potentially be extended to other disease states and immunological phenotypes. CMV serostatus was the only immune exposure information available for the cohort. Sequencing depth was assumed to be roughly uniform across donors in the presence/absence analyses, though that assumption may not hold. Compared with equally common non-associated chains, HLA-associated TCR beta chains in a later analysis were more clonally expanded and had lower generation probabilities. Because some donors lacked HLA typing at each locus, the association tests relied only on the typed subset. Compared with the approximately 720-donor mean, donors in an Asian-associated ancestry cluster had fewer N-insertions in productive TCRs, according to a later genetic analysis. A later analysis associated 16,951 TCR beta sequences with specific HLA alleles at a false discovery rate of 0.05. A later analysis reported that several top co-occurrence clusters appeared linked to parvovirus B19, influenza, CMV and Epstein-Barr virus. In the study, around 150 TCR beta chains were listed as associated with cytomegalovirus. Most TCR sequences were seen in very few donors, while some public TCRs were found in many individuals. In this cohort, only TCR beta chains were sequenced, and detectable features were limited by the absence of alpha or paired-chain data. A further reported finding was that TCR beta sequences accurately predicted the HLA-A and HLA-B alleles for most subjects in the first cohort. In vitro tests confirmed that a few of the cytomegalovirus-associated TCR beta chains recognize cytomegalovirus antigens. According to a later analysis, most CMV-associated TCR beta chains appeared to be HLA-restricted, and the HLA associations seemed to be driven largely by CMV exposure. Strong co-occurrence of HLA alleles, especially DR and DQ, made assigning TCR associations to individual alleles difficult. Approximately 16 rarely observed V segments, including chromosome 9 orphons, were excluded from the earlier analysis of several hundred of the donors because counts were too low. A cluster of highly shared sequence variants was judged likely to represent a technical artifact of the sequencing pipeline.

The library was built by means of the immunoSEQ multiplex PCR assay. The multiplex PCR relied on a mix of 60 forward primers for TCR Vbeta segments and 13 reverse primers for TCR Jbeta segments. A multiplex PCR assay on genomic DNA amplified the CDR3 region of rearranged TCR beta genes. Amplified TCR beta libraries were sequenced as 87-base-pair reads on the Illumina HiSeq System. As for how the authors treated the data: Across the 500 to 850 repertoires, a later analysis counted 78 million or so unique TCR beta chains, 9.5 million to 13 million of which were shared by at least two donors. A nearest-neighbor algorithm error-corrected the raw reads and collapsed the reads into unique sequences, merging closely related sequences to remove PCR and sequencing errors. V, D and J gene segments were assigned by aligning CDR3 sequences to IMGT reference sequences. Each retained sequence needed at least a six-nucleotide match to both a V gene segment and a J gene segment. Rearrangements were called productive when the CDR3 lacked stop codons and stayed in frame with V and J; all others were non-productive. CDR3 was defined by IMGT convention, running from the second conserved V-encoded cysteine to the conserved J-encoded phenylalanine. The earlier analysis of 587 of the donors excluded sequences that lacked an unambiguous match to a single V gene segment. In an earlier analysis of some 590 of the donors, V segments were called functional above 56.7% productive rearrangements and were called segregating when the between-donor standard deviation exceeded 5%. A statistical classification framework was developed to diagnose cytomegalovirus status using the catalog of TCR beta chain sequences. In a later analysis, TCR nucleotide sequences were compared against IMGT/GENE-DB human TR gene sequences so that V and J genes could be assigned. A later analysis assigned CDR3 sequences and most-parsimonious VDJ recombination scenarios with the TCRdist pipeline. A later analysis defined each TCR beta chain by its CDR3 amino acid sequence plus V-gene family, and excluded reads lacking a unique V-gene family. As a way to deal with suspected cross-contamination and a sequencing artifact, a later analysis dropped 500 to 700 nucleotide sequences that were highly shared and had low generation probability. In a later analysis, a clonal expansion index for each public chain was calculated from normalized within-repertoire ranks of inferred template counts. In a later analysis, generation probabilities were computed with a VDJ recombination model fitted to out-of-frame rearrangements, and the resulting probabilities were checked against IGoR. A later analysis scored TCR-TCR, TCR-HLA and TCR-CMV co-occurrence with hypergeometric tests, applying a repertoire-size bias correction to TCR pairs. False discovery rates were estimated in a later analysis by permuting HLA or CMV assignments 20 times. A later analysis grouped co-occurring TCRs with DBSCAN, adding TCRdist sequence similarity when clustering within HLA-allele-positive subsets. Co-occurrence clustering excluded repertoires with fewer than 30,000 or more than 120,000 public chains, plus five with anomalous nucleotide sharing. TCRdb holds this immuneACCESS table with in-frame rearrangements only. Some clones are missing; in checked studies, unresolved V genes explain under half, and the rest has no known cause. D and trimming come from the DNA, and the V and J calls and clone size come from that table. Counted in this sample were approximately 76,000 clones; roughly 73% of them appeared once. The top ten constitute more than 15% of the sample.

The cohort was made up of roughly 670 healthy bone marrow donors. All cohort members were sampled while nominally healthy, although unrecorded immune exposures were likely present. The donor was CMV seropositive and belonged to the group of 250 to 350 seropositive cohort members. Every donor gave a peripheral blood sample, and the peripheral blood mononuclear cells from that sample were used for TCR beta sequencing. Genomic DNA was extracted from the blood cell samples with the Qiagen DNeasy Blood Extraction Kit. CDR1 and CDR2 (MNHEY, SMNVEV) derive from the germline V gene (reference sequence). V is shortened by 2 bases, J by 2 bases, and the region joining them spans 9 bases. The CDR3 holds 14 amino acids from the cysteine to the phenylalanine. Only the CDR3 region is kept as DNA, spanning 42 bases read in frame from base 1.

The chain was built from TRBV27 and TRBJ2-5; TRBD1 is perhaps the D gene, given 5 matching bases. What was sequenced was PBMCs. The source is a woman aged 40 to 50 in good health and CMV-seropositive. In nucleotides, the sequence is TGTGCCAGCAGTTTACTGGGGCTGCAAGAGACCCAGTACTTC. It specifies CASSLLGLQETQYF.